Listed below are T cell receptor beta chains from one sample, sequenced in a study of cytomegalovirus exposure and HLA in healthy donors. Only in-frame clones appear in the TCRdb table, and some are missing; sequencing was by immunoSEQ multiplex PCR. The sample lists 190,000 or so clones, around 86% occurring once. Sequenced material: PBMCs. Source of these receptors: a man in his fifties in good health and CMV-seronegative. Both conserved end residues are part of each CDR3. The D gene is left open where the match is weak. Clone size appears in some rows only: once, few, many, or a class for an expanded clone.

.,TRBJ2-7,TRBV27,.,CASSFRLERALSYEQYF,TGTGCCAGCAGTTTTCGGCTCGAGCGGGCCCTCTCCTACGAGCAGTACTTC
TRBD2,TRBJ2-5,TRBV12-5,.,CASAEGTSAWTQYF,TGTGCTAGTGCCGAAGGGACTAGCGCATGGACCCAGTACTTC
.,TRBJ2-2,TRBV28,few,CASSPQLNTGELFF,TGTGCCAGCAGTCCCCAGTTAAACACCGGGGAGCTGTTTTTT
.,TRBJ1-5,TRBV7-8,.,CASSLNSQPQHF,TGTGCCAGCAGCCTAAACTCTCAGCCCCAGCATTTT
.,TRBJ2-3,TRBV13,once,CASSSRYTQYF,TGTGCCAGCAGCTCCCGGTATACGCAGTATTTT
TRBD2,TRBJ2-7,TRBV6-1,.,CASIRDSGGFYEQYF,TGTGCCAGCATACGGGACTCGGGAGGGTTCTACGAGCAGTACTTC
.,TRBJ1-2,TRBV5-6,.,CASSPDLPNYGYTF,TGTGCCAGCAGTCCGGACTTACCTAACTATGGCTACACCTTC
TRBD2,TRBJ2-5,TRBV5-4,.,CASSNGTNRETQYF,TGTGCCAGCAGCAATGGGACTAATCGAGAGACCCAGTACTTC
TRBD2,TRBJ2-7,TRBV7-9,.,CASSLEAGIPYEQYF,TGTGCCAGCAGCTTAGAAGCGGGGATCCCCTACGAGCAGTACTTC
TRBD2,TRBJ2-2,TRBV9,.,CASSAASSGGVAGELFF,TGTGCCAGCAGCGCTGCTTCGAGCGGGGGGGTCGCCGGGGAGCTGTTTTTT
TRBD2,TRBJ2-1,TRBV2,.,CASRPGGNSGGAGEQFF,TGTGCCAGCAGGCCCGGCGGGAATAGCGGGGGGGCGGGTGAGCAGTTCTTC
TRBD2,TRBJ2-7,TRBV19,.,CASSIAGGSGHEQYF,TGTGCCAGTAGTATCGCGGGAGGGTCTGGCCACGAGCAGTACTTC
TRBD1,TRBJ2-7,TRBV18,.,CASSPSKGALGQYF,TGTGCCAGCTCACCTTCGAAGGGGGCGCTTGGGCAGTACTTC
.,TRBJ2-3,TRBV7-9,once,CSSRSTSLGTDTQYF,TGTTCCAGCAGGTCAACTAGCTTGGGCACAGATACGCAGTATTTT
.,TRBJ2-3,TRBV5-6,once,CASSLRGERSSTDTQYF,TGTGCCAGCAGCTTGAGAGGCGAGCGTTCTAGCACAGATACGCAGTATTTT
.,TRBJ1-6,TRBV19,.,CARYRVRWSPLHF,TGTGCCAGATACAGGGTTCGGTGGTCACCCCTCCACTTT
.,TRBJ2-5,TRBV7-2,.,CASSLYRKETQYF,TGTGCCAGCAGCTTATACAGGAAGGAGACCCAGTACTTC
.,TRBJ1-1,TRBV7-8,.,CASSFTGTSTEAFF,TGTGCCAGCAGCTTTACAGGGACGAGTACTGAAGCTTTCTTT